This T cell receptor (beta chain) was retrieved from a study of T cells after posttransplantation cyclophosphamide. Germline lookup yields CDR1 SGHRS and CDR2 YFSETQ. V gave up 0 bases and J gave up 8 bases; unmatched junction bases: 9. The CDR3 is 16 amino acids. This clone was counted many times. What it binds is not known. Findings and caveats of the study: Skin or GI-infiltrating T cells shared few TRB sequences with blood.

The protocol was immunoSEQ multiplex PCR, while the TCRdb copy is restricted to in-frame clones and leaves out a portion. Altogether 38,000 or so clones were found in the sample, and no singletons occur. Sequencing was performed on PBMCs. The chain joins TRBV5-1 to TRBJ2-1, with TRBD2 matching over 9 bases. This sequence was found in a man aged 45-65 years in good health, CMV-negative, and a related stem cell transplant donor. In DNA form, the CDR3 reads TGCGCCAGCAGCTTGGCCCAGCGGGGGGATATGTATGAGCAGTTCTTC. It yields the protein CASSLAQRGDMYEQFF.